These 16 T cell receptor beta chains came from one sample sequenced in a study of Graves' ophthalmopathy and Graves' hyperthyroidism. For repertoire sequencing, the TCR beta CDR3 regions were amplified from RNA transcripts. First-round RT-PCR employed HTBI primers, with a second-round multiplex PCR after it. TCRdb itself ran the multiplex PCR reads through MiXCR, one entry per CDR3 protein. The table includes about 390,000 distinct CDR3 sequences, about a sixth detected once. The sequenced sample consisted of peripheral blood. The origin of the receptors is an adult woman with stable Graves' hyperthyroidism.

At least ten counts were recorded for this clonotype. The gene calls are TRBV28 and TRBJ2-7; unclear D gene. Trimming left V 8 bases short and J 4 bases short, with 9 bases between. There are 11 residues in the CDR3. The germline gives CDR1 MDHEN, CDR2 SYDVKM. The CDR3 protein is CASGVSYEQYF. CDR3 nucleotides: TGTGCCAGCGGGGTGAGTTACGAGCAGTACTTC.

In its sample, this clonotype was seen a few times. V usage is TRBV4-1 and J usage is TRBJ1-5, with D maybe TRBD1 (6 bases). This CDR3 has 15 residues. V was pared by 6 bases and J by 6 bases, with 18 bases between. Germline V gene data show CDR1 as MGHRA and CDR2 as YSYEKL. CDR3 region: CASREAGGSGQPQHF. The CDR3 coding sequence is TGCGCCAGCAGAGAGGCGGGGGGCTCGGGTCAGCCCCAGCATTTT.

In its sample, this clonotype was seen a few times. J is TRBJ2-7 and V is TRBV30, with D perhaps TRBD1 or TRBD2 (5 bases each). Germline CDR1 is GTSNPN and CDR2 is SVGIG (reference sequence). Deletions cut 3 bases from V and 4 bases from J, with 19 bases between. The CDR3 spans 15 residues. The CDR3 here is CAWRKTGHPRYEQYF. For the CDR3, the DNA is TGTGCCTGGAGGAAAACGGGGCACCCGCGATACGAGCAGTACTTC.

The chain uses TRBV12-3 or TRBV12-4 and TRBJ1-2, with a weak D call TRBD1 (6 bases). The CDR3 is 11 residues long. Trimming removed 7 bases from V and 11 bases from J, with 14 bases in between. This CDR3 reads CASILQGGYTF. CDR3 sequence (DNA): TGTGCCAGCATCTTACAGGGAGGTTACACCTTC.

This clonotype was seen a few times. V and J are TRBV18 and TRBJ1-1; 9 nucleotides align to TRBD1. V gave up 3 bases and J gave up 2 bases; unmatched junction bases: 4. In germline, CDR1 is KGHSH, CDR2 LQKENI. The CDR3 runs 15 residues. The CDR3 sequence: CASSPGTGINTEAFF. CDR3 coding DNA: TGTGCCAGCTCACCCGGGACAGGGATAAACACTGAAGCTTTCTTT.

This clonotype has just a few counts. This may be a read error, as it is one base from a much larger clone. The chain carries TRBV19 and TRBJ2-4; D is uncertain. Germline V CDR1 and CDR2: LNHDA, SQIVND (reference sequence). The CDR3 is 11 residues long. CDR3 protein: CASTGPNIKYF. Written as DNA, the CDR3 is TGTGCCAGTACCGGCCCAAACATTAAGTACTTC.

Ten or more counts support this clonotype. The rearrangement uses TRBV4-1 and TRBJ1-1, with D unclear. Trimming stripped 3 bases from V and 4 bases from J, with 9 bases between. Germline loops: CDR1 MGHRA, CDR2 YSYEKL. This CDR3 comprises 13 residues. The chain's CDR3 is CASSQVTGTEAFF. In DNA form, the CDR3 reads TGCGCCAGCAGCCAGGTAACGGGCACTGAAGCTTTCTTT.

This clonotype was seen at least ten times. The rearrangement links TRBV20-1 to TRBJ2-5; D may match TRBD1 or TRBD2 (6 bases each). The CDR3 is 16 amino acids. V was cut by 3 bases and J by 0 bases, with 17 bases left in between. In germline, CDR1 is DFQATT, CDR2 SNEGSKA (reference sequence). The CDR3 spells CSARDRERAYQETQYF. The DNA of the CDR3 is TGCAGTGCTAGGGACAGAGAGCGGGCCTACCAAGAGACCCAGTACTTC.

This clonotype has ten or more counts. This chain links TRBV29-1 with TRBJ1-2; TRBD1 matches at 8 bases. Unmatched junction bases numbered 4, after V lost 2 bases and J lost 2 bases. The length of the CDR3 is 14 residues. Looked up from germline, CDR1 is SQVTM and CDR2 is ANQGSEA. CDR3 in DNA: TGCAGCGTTGAACCACAGGGGGTGAACTATGGCTACACCTTC. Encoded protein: CSVEPQGVNYGYTF.

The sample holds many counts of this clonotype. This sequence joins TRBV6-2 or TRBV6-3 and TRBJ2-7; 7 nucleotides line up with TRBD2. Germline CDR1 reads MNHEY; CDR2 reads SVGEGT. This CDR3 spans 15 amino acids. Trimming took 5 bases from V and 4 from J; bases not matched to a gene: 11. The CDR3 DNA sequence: TGTGCCAGCAGTCCGACTAGCTTGACCCTATACGAGCAGTACTTC. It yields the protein CASSPTSLTLYEQYF.

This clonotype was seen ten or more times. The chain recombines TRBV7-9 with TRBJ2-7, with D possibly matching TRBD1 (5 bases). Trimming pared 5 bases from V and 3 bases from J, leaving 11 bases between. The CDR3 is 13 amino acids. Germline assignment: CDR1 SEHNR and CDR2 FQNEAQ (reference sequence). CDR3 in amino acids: CASSPQEIYEQYF. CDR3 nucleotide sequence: TGTGCCAGCAGCCCACAGGAAATCTACGAGCAGTACTTC.

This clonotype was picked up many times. This CDR3 is CASSFQAGGRTLKQYF. The CDR3 region has the DNA TGTGCCAGCAGCTTCCAAGCGGGAGGAAGGACTCTGAAGCAGTACTTC. The rearrangement links TRBV7-8 to TRBJ2-7; 9 nucleotides match TRBD2. Germline loops: CDR1 SGHVS, CDR2 FQNEAQ. The junction had 14 bases not matched to a gene; V was cut back by 3 bases and J by 8 bases. There are 16 residues in the CDR3.

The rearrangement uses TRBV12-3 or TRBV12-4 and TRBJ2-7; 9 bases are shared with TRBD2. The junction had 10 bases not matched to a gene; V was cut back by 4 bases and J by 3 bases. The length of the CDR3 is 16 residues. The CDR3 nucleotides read TGTGCCAGCAGTTCCTGGGATAGCGGGGGCCTCTACGAGCAGTACTTC. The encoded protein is CASSSWDSGGLYEQYF.

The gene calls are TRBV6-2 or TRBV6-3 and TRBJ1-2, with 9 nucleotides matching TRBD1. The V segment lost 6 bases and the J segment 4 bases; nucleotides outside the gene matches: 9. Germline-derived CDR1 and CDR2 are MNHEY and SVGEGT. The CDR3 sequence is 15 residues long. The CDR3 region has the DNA TGTGCCAGCAGGACGCTTGGGACAGGGATCTATGGCTACACCTTC. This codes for CASRTLGTGIYGYTF.

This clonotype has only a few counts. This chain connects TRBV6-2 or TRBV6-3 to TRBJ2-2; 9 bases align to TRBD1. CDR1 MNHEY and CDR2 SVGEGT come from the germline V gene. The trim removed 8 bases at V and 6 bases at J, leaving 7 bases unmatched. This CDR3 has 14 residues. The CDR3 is CASGQGRFAGELFF. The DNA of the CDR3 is TGTGCCAGCGGACAGGGGAGGTTCGCCGGGGAGCTGTTTTTT.

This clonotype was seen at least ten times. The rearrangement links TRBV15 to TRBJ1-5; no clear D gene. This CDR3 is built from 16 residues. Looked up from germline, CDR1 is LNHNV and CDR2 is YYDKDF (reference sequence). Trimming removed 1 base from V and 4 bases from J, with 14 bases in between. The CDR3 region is CATSRVSSRRNQPQHF. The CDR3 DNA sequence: TGTGCCACCAGCAGAGTTTCCAGCCGACGGAATCAGCCCCAGCATTTT.